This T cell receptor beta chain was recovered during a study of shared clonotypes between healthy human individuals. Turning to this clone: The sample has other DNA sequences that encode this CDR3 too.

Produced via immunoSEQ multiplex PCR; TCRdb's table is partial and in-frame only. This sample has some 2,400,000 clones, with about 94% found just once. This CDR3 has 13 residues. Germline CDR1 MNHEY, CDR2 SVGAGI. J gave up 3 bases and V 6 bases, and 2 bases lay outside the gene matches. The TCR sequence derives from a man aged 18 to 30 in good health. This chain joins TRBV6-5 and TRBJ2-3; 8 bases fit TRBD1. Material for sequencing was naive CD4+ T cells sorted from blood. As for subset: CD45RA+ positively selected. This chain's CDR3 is CASSRQGTDTQYF. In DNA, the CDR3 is TGTGCCAGCAGCAGACAGGGGACAGATACGCAGTATTTT.